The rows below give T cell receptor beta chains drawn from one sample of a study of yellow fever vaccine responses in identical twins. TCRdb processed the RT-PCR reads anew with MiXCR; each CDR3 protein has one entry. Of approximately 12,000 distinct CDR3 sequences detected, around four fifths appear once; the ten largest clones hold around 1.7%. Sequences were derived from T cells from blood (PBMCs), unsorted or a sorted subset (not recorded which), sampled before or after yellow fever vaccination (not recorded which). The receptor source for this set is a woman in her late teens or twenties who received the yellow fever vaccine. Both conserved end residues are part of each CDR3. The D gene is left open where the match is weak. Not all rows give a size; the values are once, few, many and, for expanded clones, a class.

CDR3 protein: CASSYPGRYEQYF; CDR3 DNA: TGTGCCAGCAGCTACCCCGGGAGGTACGAGCAGTACTTC; J gene: TRBJ2-7; D gene: TRBD2; clone size: NA; V gene: TRBV11-3
CDR3 protein: CSARPPPSLAEAFF; CDR3 DNA: TGCAGTGCGCGCCCACCACCCTCCCTTGCTGAAGCTTTCTTT; J gene: TRBJ1-1; D gene: NA; clone size: NA; V gene: TRBV20-1
CDR3 protein: CASSFYSGPTYEQYF; CDR3 DNA: TGTGCCAGCAGCTTCTACAGTGGTCCCACCTACGAGCAGTACTTC; J gene: TRBJ2-7; D gene: NA; clone size: once; V gene: TRBV11-3
CDR3 protein: CASSSDSSGLYEQYF; CDR3 DNA: TGTGCCAGCAGTAGTGACAGTTCGGGCCTCTACGAGCAGTACTTC; J gene: TRBJ2-7; D gene: NA; clone size: NA; V gene: TRBV2
CDR3 protein: CASSVDGQSSYEQYF; CDR3 DNA: TGTGCCAGCAGCGTAGATGGACAGAGCTCCTACGAGCAGTACTTC; J gene: TRBJ2-7; D gene: NA; clone size: NA; V gene: TRBV9
CDR3 protein: CASSAAGETQYF; CDR3 DNA: TGTGCCAGCAGCGCCGCCGGGGAGACCCAGTACTTC; J gene: TRBJ2-5; D gene: NA; clone size: NA; V gene: TRBV9
CDR3 protein: CAISDPLAGAGEQYF; CDR3 DNA: TGTGCCATCAGTGACCCCCTAGCGGGAGCGGGCGAGCAGTACTTC; J gene: TRBJ2-7; D gene: TRBD2; clone size: NA; V gene: TRBV10-3
CDR3 protein: CASSEGPQGPDTQYF; CDR3 DNA: TGTGCCAGCAGTGAGGGACCACAGGGCCCAGATACGCAGTATTTT; J gene: TRBJ2-3; D gene: NA; clone size: NA; V gene: TRBV2
CDR3 protein: CASSMTAGITDTQYF; CDR3 DNA: TGTGCCAGCAGTATGACAGCGGGCATCACAGATACGCAGTATTTT; J gene: TRBJ2-3; D gene: NA; clone size: NA; V gene: TRBV5-5
CDR3 protein: CASSLLSAFGNEQFF; CDR3 DNA: TGTGCCAGCAGCTTACTATCGGCTTTTGGCAATGAGCAGTTCTTC; J gene: TRBJ2-1; D gene: NA; clone size: NA; V gene: TRBV7-3
CDR3 protein: CSAEAGGRNEQFF; CDR3 DNA: TGCAGTGCTGAAGCGGGGGGGAGGAATGAGCAGTTCTTC; J gene: TRBJ2-1; D gene: TRBD2; clone size: NA; V gene: TRBV20-1
CDR3 protein: CASSPVSNQETQYF; CDR3 DNA: TGTGCCAGCAGCCCGGTCTCCAACCAAGAGACCCAGTACTTC; J gene: TRBJ2-5; D gene: NA; clone size: NA; V gene: TRBV13
CDR3 protein: CSARAQVVKGYTF; CDR3 DNA: TGCAGTGCTAGAGCACAGGTAGTAAAGGGCTACACCTTC; J gene: TRBJ1-2; D gene: NA; clone size: NA; V gene: TRBV20-1
CDR3 protein: CSVAPGQGSEKLFF; CDR3 DNA: TGCAGCGTCGCTCCAGGACAGGGGAGTGAAAAACTGTTTTTT; J gene: TRBJ1-4; D gene: TRBD1; clone size: few; V gene: TRBV29-1
CDR3 protein: CSVDQTGGRGTDTQYF; CDR3 DNA: TGCAGCGTTGATCAAACAGGGGGAAGGGGCACAGATACGCAGTATTTT; J gene: TRBJ2-3; D gene: TRBD1; clone size: NA; V gene: TRBV29-1
CDR3 protein: CSALVLVSYEQYF; CDR3 DNA: TGCAGTGCCCTGGTTCTGGTTTCCTACGAGCAGTACTTC; J gene: TRBJ2-7; D gene: NA; clone size: NA; V gene: TRBV20-1
CDR3 protein: CSVEGALYGYTF; CDR3 DNA: TGCAGCGTTGAGGGAGCCCTCTATGGCTACACCTTC; J gene: TRBJ1-2; D gene: NA; clone size: NA; V gene: TRBV29-1
CDR3 protein: CASSRTDRAEYNEQFF; CDR3 DNA: TGTGCCAGCAGCCGAACCGACAGGGCGGAGTACAATGAGCAGTTCTTC; J gene: TRBJ2-1; D gene: TRBD1; clone size: NA; V gene: TRBV11-1
CDR3 protein: CASSPQGAYEQYF; CDR3 DNA: TGTGCCAGCAGCCCCCAGGGAGCCTACGAGCAGTACTTC; J gene: TRBJ2-7; D gene: NA; clone size: once; V gene: TRBV5-4
CDR3 protein: CASSFSGYEQYF; CDR3 DNA: TGTGCCAGCAGCTTCTCGGGTTACGAGCAGTACTTC; J gene: TRBJ2-7; D gene: NA; clone size: NA; V gene: TRBV7-2
CDR3 protein: CASSLGSRAEAFF; CDR3 DNA: TGTGCCAGCAGCCTTGGGAGTCGGGCTGAAGCTTTCTTT; J gene: TRBJ1-1; D gene: NA; clone size: NA; V gene: TRBV11-3
CDR3 protein: CAWRGYREYTEAFF; CDR3 DNA: TGTGCCTGGAGGGGTTACAGGGAGTACACTGAAGCTTTCTTT; J gene: TRBJ1-1; D gene: NA; clone size: NA; V gene: TRBV30
CDR3 protein: CASSYRLKMASTTDTQYF; CDR3 DNA: TGCGCCAGCAGCTACAGACTGAAGATGGCTAGTACCACAGATACGCAGTATTTT; J gene: TRBJ2-3; D gene: NA; clone size: NA; V gene: TRBV4-3
CDR3 protein: CASSEASGTPMSEQYF; CDR3 DNA: TGTGCCAGCAGTGAAGCGTCCGGGACTCCCATGAGCGAGCAGTACTTC; J gene: TRBJ2-7; D gene: NA; clone size: NA; V gene: TRBV2
CDR3 protein: CASSQGGRDYNEQFF; CDR3 DNA: TGCGCCAGCAGCCAAGGAGGCAGGGACTACAATGAGCAGTTCTTC; J gene: TRBJ2-1; D gene: NA; clone size: NA; V gene: TRBV4-3
CDR3 protein: CASSLGLSFEQYF; CDR3 DNA: TGTGCCAGCAGCCTAGGGCTTAGCTTCGAGCAGTACTTC; J gene: TRBJ2-7; D gene: NA; clone size: NA; V gene: TRBV7-6
CDR3 protein: CASSPPYGTQAHEQYF; CDR3 DNA: TGTGCCAGCAGCCCACCGTACGGGACCCAGGCCCACGAGCAGTACTTC; J gene: TRBJ2-7; D gene: NA; clone size: once; V gene: TRBV7-9
CDR3 protein: CASSFGDLSYNEQFF; CDR3 DNA: TGTGCCAGCAGCTTTGGGGATTTGTCCTACAATGAGCAGTTCTTC; J gene: TRBJ2-1; D gene: NA; clone size: NA; V gene: TRBV12-1
CDR3 protein: CASSQDLGREQYF; CDR3 DNA: TGCGCCAGCAGCCAAGATCTAGGACGGGAGCAGTACTTC; J gene: TRBJ2-7; D gene: NA; clone size: NA; V gene: TRBV4-1
CDR3 protein: CASSYQGGGNQPQHF; CDR3 DNA: TGTGCCAGCAGCTACCAGGGGGGAGGCAATCAGCCCCAGCATTTT; J gene: TRBJ1-5; D gene: TRBD1; clone size: once; V gene: TRBV11-1
CDR3 protein: CASSLVSGGNIQYF; CDR3 DNA: TGTGCCAGCAGCTTAGTGTCGGGGGGAAACATTCAGTACTTC; J gene: TRBJ2-4; D gene: TRBD2; clone size: NA; V gene: TRBV7-2
CDR3 protein: CASSPRTGGDTQYF; CDR3 DNA: TGTGCCAGCAGCCCCAGAACCGGGGGAGATACGCAGTATTTT; J gene: TRBJ2-3; D gene: NA; clone size: NA; V gene: TRBV11-3
CDR3 protein: CASSQELGAGGLADTQYF; CDR3 DNA: TGTGCCAGCAGCCAAGAGTTGGGAGCGGGGGGGCTAGCAGATACGCAGTATTTT; J gene: TRBJ2-3; D gene: TRBD2; clone size: NA; V gene: TRBV4-2
CDR3 protein: CSVRDPTSEYIQYF; CDR3 DNA: TGCAGCGTCCGAGACCCGACTAGCGAATACATTCAGTACTTC; J gene: TRBJ2-4; D gene: TRBD2; clone size: once; V gene: TRBV29-1
CDR3 protein: CASSSAPKGSAFF; CDR3 DNA: TGTGCCAGCAGCTCGGCGCCCAAGGGTTCGGCTTTCTTT; J gene: TRBJ1-1; D gene: NA; clone size: NA; V gene: TRBV7-1
CDR3 protein: CASRLTGAETQYF; CDR3 DNA: TGTGCCAGCAGACTAACAGGAGCGGAGACCCAGTACTTC; J gene: TRBJ2-5; D gene: NA; clone size: NA; V gene: TRBV11-3
CDR3 protein: CASSFSGGETQYF; CDR3 DNA: TGTGCCAGCAGCTTTTCAGGGGGAGAGACCCAGTACTTC; J gene: TRBJ2-5; D gene: TRBD1; clone size: NA; V gene: TRBV11-1
CDR3 protein: CASSTYVAQYF; CDR3 DNA: TGTGCCAGCAGCACCTACGTCGCCCAGTACTTC; J gene: TRBJ2-5; D gene: NA; clone size: NA; V gene: TRBV2
CDR3 protein: CSADVGLQETQYF; CDR3 DNA: TGCAGCGCCGATGTGGGACTGCAAGAGACCCAGTACTTC; J gene: TRBJ2-5; D gene: NA; clone size: NA; V gene: TRBV29-1
CDR3 protein: CASSLGGRGSRAGELFF; CDR3 DNA: TGTGCCAGCAGCTTAGGTGGCAGGGGGTCGAGGGCCGGGGAGCTGTTTTTT; J gene: TRBJ2-2; D gene: TRBD1; clone size: few; V gene: TRBV7-2
CDR3 protein: CSARDPGGSSNEQFF; CDR3 DNA: TGCAGTGCTAGAGATCCAGGCGGGAGTTCCAATGAGCAGTTCTTC; J gene: TRBJ2-1; D gene: TRBD2; clone size: NA; V gene: TRBV20-1
CDR3 protein: CASSVRASGTYF; CDR3 DNA: TGTGCCAGCAGTGTACGGGCTAGCGGGACCTACTTC; J gene: TRBJ2-7; D gene: TRBD2; clone size: NA; V gene: TRBV2
CDR3 protein: CASSLDSGGSYNEQFF; CDR3 DNA: TGTGCCAGCAGCTTAGATAGCGGAGGCTCCTACAATGAGCAGTTCTTC; J gene: TRBJ2-1; D gene: NA; clone size: NA; V gene: TRBV11-2
CDR3 protein: CASRMGGTGELFF; CDR3 DNA: TGTGCCAGCAGGATGGGGGGGACCGGGGAGCTGTTTTTT; J gene: TRBJ2-2; D gene: TRBD2; clone size: NA; V gene: TRBV2
CDR3 protein: CAISESQGPYEQYF; CDR3 DNA: TGTGCCATCAGTGAGTCGCAGGGACCCTACGAGCAGTACTTC; J gene: TRBJ2-7; D gene: NA; clone size: NA; V gene: TRBV10-3